This record covers a single T cell receptor beta chain. What it recognizes is unknown. This table comes from immunoSEQ multiplex PCR, and its TCRdb copy is limited to in-frame clones, with some not included. The sample gives about 85,000 clones, about nine tenths of which show up once; around 7.7% is in the top ten. This record comes from a study of T cell responses to AZD1222 COVID-19 vaccine. Regarding the study as a whole: Only after the peak T cell response were repertoires sampled.

This material consisted of peripheral blood, taken on day 0 of AZD1222 vaccination. This TCR was sampled from an adult in good health.

The CDR3 DNA sequence: TGTGCCAGCAGCTTGGACCTCCTTTGGGATACGCAGTATTTT. This codes for CASSLDLLWDTQYF. This chain joins TRBV5-6 and TRBJ2-3; unclear D gene. The CDR3 has 14 amino acids. Germline V gene lookup returns CDR1 SGHDT and CDR2 YYEEEE. V was shortened by 0 bases and J by 6 bases, with 11 bases between the two germline ends.